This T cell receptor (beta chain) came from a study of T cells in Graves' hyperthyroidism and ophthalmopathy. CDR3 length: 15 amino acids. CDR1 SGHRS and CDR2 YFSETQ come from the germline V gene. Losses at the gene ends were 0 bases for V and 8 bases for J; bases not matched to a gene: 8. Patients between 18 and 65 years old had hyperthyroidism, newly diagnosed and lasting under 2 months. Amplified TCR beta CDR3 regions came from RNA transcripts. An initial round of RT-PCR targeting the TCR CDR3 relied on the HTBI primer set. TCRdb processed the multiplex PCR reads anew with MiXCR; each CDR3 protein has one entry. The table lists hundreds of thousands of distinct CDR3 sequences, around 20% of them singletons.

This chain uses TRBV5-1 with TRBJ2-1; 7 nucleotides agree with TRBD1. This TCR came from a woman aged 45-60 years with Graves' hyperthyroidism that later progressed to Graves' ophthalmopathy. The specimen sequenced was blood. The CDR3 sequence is CASSLGQGDGDEQFF. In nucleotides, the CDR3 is TGCGCCAGCAGCTTGGGACAGGGAGATGGGGATGAGCAGTTCTTC.